Listed below are T cell receptor beta chains from one sample, sequenced in a study of cytomegalovirus exposure and HLA in healthy donors. TCRdb keeps only in-frame clones here, not all; method: immunoSEQ multiplex PCR. The table records approximately 200,000 clones, approximately 82% of them present only once. The specimen was PBMCs. These receptors were obtained from a woman in her twenties or thirties in good health and CMV-seropositive. Each CDR3 is given with its conserved first and last residue. Each record gives: CDR3 DNA, CDR3 protein, clone size, D gene, J gene, V gene. D genes are given only for firm matches. Expanded clones get a size class; other rows say once, few or many, or leave the size out.

cdr3_nt: TGCGCCAGCAGCCACGACAAGACAGGGGTACTGGAGACCCAGTACTTC
cdr3_aa: CASSHDKTGVLETQYF
clone_size: .
d_call: TRBD1
j_call: TRBJ2-5
v_call: TRBV4-1

cdr3_nt: TGTGCCAGCAGCTTAGTGGGAGACGAGCAGTACTTC
cdr3_aa: CASSLVGDEQYF
clone_size: .
d_call: .
j_call: TRBJ2-7
v_call: TRBV11-3

cdr3_nt: TGTGCCACCAGCAGGGGGCGGAATAGCAATCAGCCCCAGCATTTT
cdr3_aa: CATSRGRNSNQPQHF
clone_size: few
d_call: .
j_call: TRBJ1-5
v_call: TRBV15

cdr3_nt: TGTGCCACCAGCAGACTAGTCTCCAATGAGCAGTTCTTC
cdr3_aa: CATSRLVSNEQFF
clone_size: .
d_call: .
j_call: TRBJ2-1
v_call: TRBV15

cdr3_nt: TGTGCCAGCAGCTTACGGCAGGGGGCTTTCTTT
cdr3_aa: CASSLRQGAFF
clone_size: .
d_call: .
j_call: TRBJ1-1
v_call: TRBV11-2

cdr3_nt: TGTGCCAGCAGTGAAGCGGGGCCCCCCTACAATGAGCAGTTCTTC
cdr3_aa: CASSEAGPPYNEQFF
clone_size: once
d_call: .
j_call: TRBJ2-1
v_call: TRBV6-1

cdr3_nt: TGTGCCAGCAGTTTAGGAGGAGGGGGAGCGGGGGCTTTCTTT
cdr3_aa: CASSLGGGGAGAFF
clone_size: .
d_call: .
j_call: TRBJ1-1
v_call: TRBV27

cdr3_nt: TGTGCCAGCAGCCCTATCCCTGGGGGGGAGTTCTTC
cdr3_aa: CASSPIPGGEFF
clone_size: few
d_call: TRBD2
j_call: TRBJ2-1
v_call: TRBV2

cdr3_nt: TGTGCCAGCAGTTACGGGAGCGGATCAAACTACGAGCAGTACTTC
cdr3_aa: CASSYGSGSNYEQYF
clone_size: .
d_call: .
j_call: TRBJ2-7
v_call: TRBV6-6

cdr3_nt: TGTGCCAGCAGCGGGTCCGTTCCTCGCGATGAGCAGTTCTTC
cdr3_aa: CASSGSVPRDEQFF
clone_size: once
d_call: .
j_call: TRBJ2-1
v_call: TRBV28

cdr3_nt: TGTGCCAGCAGTCCCTGGGGGCGGGAGAGGGAGCAGTTCTTC
cdr3_aa: CASSPWGREREQFF
clone_size: .
d_call: .
j_call: TRBJ2-1
v_call: TRBV27

cdr3_nt: TGTGCCAGCAGCTTATACGGGAGGTACGAGCAGTACTTC
cdr3_aa: CASSLYGRYEQYF
clone_size: once
d_call: TRBD2
j_call: TRBJ2-7
v_call: TRBV13

cdr3_nt: TGTGCCAGCAGTACCCGCGGCGCCTCCTACGAGCAGTACTTC
cdr3_aa: CASSTRGASYEQYF
clone_size: .
d_call: .
j_call: TRBJ2-7
v_call: TRBV6-5

cdr3_nt: TGTGCCAGCAGTCAGACTAGCGGGAGAAGTGAGCAGTTCTTC
cdr3_aa: CASSQTSGRSEQFF
clone_size: once
d_call: TRBD2
j_call: TRBJ2-1
v_call: TRBV27

cdr3_nt: TGTGCCAGCAGTTTATCGGCCCTAGCGTTGCGGGAGCAGTACTTC
cdr3_aa: CASSLSALALREQYF
clone_size: .
d_call: .
j_call: TRBJ2-7
v_call: TRBV27

cdr3_nt: TGTGCCAGCAGCGCACGGGACAGCGCCGTGAGGTACAATGAGCAGTTCTTC
cdr3_aa: CASSARDSAVRYNEQFF
clone_size: .
d_call: TRBD1
j_call: TRBJ2-1
v_call: TRBV9

cdr3_nt: TGTGCCAGCAGCGTACAGGGTCATGGCTACACCTTC
cdr3_aa: CASSVQGHGYTF
clone_size: .
d_call: .
j_call: TRBJ1-2
v_call: TRBV13

cdr3_nt: TGCGCCAGCAGCTCCTGGACTAGCGGGAGTAATGAGCAGTTCTTC
cdr3_aa: CASSSWTSGSNEQFF
clone_size: .
d_call: TRBD2
j_call: TRBJ2-1
v_call: TRBV4-1

cdr3_nt: TGTGCCAGCAAGGACACAGGCACAGATACGCAGTATTTT
cdr3_aa: CASKDTGTDTQYF
clone_size: .
d_call: .
j_call: TRBJ2-3
v_call: TRBV6-5

cdr3_nt: TGTGCCAGCAGCAGTCGGACATCTATCGTGGATGAGCAGTTCTTC
cdr3_aa: CASSSRTSIVDEQFF
clone_size: .
d_call: .
j_call: TRBJ2-1
v_call: TRBV11-3

cdr3_nt: TGTGCCAGCTCACCAATGAGGGAAGGCTACACCTTC
cdr3_aa: CASSPMREGYTF
clone_size: .
d_call: .
j_call: TRBJ1-2
v_call: TRBV18

cdr3_nt: TGTGCTAGTGGTTTAAAGGCTGGAGGGGCAGGCTATGGCTACACCTTC
cdr3_aa: CASGLKAGGAGYGYTF
clone_size: .
d_call: .
j_call: TRBJ1-2
v_call: TRBV12-5

cdr3_nt: TGCAGCGTTGCGGTTTACGCGAACACCGGGGAGCTGTTTTTT
cdr3_aa: CSVAVYANTGELFF
clone_size: .
d_call: .
j_call: TRBJ2-2
v_call: TRBV29-1

cdr3_nt: TGTGCCAGCAGCCCCGGGGGAGCTGAAGCTTTCTTT
cdr3_aa: CASSPGGAEAFF
clone_size: .
d_call: .
j_call: TRBJ1-1
v_call: TRBV2

cdr3_nt: TGTGCCAGCAGTCGCAGACAGGGAGTTTACGAGCAGTACTTC
cdr3_aa: CASSRRQGVYEQYF
clone_size: few
d_call: TRBD1
j_call: TRBJ2-7
v_call: TRBV27

cdr3_nt: TGTGCCAGCACACGGTTTAACTATGGCTACACCTTC
cdr3_aa: CASTRFNYGYTF
clone_size: few
d_call: .
j_call: TRBJ1-2
v_call: TRBV2

cdr3_nt: TGTGCCAGCAGCTTCGGGACTAGCGGTACCTACAATGAGCAGTTCTTC
cdr3_aa: CASSFGTSGTYNEQFF
clone_size: .
d_call: TRBD2
j_call: TRBJ2-1
v_call: TRBV11-2

cdr3_nt: TGTGCCAGCAAAGTAACGACAGGTATTAGCAATCAGCCCCAGCATTTT
cdr3_aa: CASKVTTGISNQPQHF
clone_size: .
d_call: .
j_call: TRBJ1-5
v_call: TRBV6-6

cdr3_nt: TGCAGCGTTGAAATTAGCGGGAGGGTGGATGAGCAGTTCTTC
cdr3_aa: CSVEISGRVDEQFF
clone_size: .
d_call: TRBD2
j_call: TRBJ2-1
v_call: TRBV29-1

cdr3_nt: TGCGCCAGCAGCTTGCAGGACAGCAGCACCTACGAGCAGTACTTC
cdr3_aa: CASSLQDSSTYEQYF
clone_size: .
d_call: .
j_call: TRBJ2-7
v_call: TRBV5-1

cdr3_nt: TGTGCCAGCAGTCGAGACAGGGCCGATACGCAGTATTTT
cdr3_aa: CASSRDRADTQYF
clone_size: .
d_call: TRBD1
j_call: TRBJ2-3
v_call: TRBV2

cdr3_nt: TGTGCCAGCAGTCGAGGACTATCAGCTAATGAGCAGTTCTTC
cdr3_aa: CASSRGLSANEQFF
clone_size: .
d_call: .
j_call: TRBJ2-1
v_call: TRBV7-9

cdr3_nt: TGTGCCAGCAGCTTGGGCCGGGGGGCTACATATGGCTACACCTTC
cdr3_aa: CASSLGRGATYGYTF
clone_size: .
d_call: .
j_call: TRBJ1-2
v_call: TRBV7-2

cdr3_nt: TGTGCCAGCAGCCCGAGGACAGTTACCTACGAGCAGTACTTC
cdr3_aa: CASSPRTVTYEQYF
clone_size: .
d_call: .
j_call: TRBJ2-7
v_call: TRBV6-5

cdr3_nt: TGTGCCAGCTCACTCGGTACTACAGATACGCAGTATTTT
cdr3_aa: CASSLGTTDTQYF
clone_size: .
d_call: .
j_call: TRBJ2-3
v_call: TRBV18

cdr3_nt: TGCAGCGTTGAGAGACTTTACCCCTACGAGCAGTACTTC
cdr3_aa: CSVERLYPYEQYF
clone_size: .
d_call: .
j_call: TRBJ2-7
v_call: TRBV29-1

cdr3_nt: TGTGCCAGCAGCTTATACTCTTCTCCAGCAATACAGGGGGCCGAGCAGTACTTC
cdr3_aa: CASSLYSSPAIQGAEQYF
clone_size: .
d_call: TRBD1
j_call: TRBJ2-7
v_call: TRBV7-9

cdr3_nt: TGCAGCGTCTCCTTGACGGGGGGCTATCGCTACAATGAGCAGTTCTTC
cdr3_aa: CSVSLTGGYRYNEQFF
clone_size: .
d_call: .
j_call: TRBJ2-1
v_call: TRBV29-1

cdr3_nt: TGCGCCAGCAGCTTAGGGCAGGGGGGCAATGAGCAGTTCTTC
cdr3_aa: CASSLGQGGNEQFF
clone_size: .
d_call: .
j_call: TRBJ2-1
v_call: TRBV5-1

cdr3_nt: TGTGCCAGCAGCTCCTACAGGGAACACCGCGATGAAGCTTTCTTT
cdr3_aa: CASSSYREHRDEAFF
clone_size: .
d_call: .
j_call: TRBJ1-1
v_call: TRBV11-1

cdr3_nt: TGTGCCAGCAGCGGACCCCAGGGGTTGAACACTGAAGCTTTCTTT
cdr3_aa: CASSGPQGLNTEAFF
clone_size: .
d_call: .
j_call: TRBJ1-1
v_call: TRBV9

cdr3_nt: TGCGCCAGCAGCTTACAGGGGACAACTAACTATGGCTACACCTTC
cdr3_aa: CASSLQGTTNYGYTF
clone_size: .
d_call: TRBD1
j_call: TRBJ1-2
v_call: TRBV5-1

cdr3_nt: TGTGCCACCCAGGGGCCAGACACTGAAGCTTTCTTT
cdr3_aa: CATQGPDTEAFF
clone_size: .
d_call: .
j_call: TRBJ1-1
v_call: TRBV10-3

cdr3_nt: TGCGCCAGCAGCTTCAACAGGAACACCGGGGAGCTGTTTTTT
cdr3_aa: CASSFNRNTGELFF
clone_size: .
d_call: .
j_call: TRBJ2-2
v_call: TRBV5-1

cdr3_nt: TGTGCCAGCAGCCGTACAGGGCCTATTAGCAATCAGCCCCAGCATTTT
cdr3_aa: CASSRTGPISNQPQHF
clone_size: .
d_call: .
j_call: TRBJ1-5
v_call: TRBV5-8

cdr3_nt: TGTGCCAGCAGATCTAGCGGGTACAGCACAGATACGCAGTATTTT
cdr3_aa: CASRSSGYSTDTQYF
clone_size: .
d_call: TRBD2
j_call: TRBJ2-3
v_call: TRBV6-6

cdr3_nt: TGTGCCAGTAGAGAGACAGGTTCAGATACGCAGTATTTT
cdr3_aa: CASRETGSDTQYF
clone_size: .
d_call: .
j_call: TRBJ2-3
v_call: TRBV19

cdr3_nt: TGCGCCAGCAGCGAAGGGACAGGGATGGTCCACGAGCAGTACTTC
cdr3_aa: CASSEGTGMVHEQYF
clone_size: .
d_call: TRBD1
j_call: TRBJ2-7
v_call: TRBV10-2

cdr3_nt: TGTGCCAGCAGTTGGACAGCTGAGTTGCAGTATTTT
cdr3_aa: CASSWTAELQYF
clone_size: .
d_call: .
j_call: TRBJ2-3
v_call: TRBV6-6

cdr3_nt: TGTGCCAGCAGCTTAGATCACGGGGGCGAGCAGTACTTC
cdr3_aa: CASSLDHGGEQYF
clone_size: .
d_call: .
j_call: TRBJ2-7
v_call: TRBV11-3

cdr3_nt: TGTGCCAGCAGCCCCGGTGGGGCAGGGTTTGGCTACGAGCAGTACTTC
cdr3_aa: CASSPGGAGFGYEQYF
clone_size: .
d_call: .
j_call: TRBJ2-7
v_call: TRBV5-4